Below are 32 T cell receptor beta chains sequenced from a single sample in a study of T cells in Graves' hyperthyroidism and ophthalmopathy. Amplified regions were TCR beta CDR3 sequences from RNA transcripts. TCR CDR3 underwent first-round RT-PCR with the HTBI primer set. Using its own MiXCR run on the multiplex PCR reads, TCRdb lists one record per CDR3 protein. The sample contains 300,000 to 450,000 distinct CDR3 sequences, approximately 25% of which appear only once. The specimen sequenced was blood. The receptors shown here come from a man between 50 and 59 years old with Graves' hyperthyroidism.

This clonotype was counted ten times or more. The gene calls are TRBV20-1 and TRBJ1-1, with TRBD1 identical over 7 bases. V gave up 5 bases and J gave up 4 bases; unmatched junction bases: 7. This CDR3 region has 13 residues. Germline V CDR1 and CDR2: DFQATT, SNEGSKA (reference sequence). CDR3 sequence (DNA): TGCAGTGCTCCAACAGGGGCGGGCACTGAAGCTTTCTTT. Its translation: CSAPTGAGTEAFF.

This clonotype was seen a few times. The V call is TRBV12-3 or TRBV12-4, the J call TRBJ2-7; 9 positions agree with TRBD1. Trimming removed 5 bases from V and 0 bases from J; junction bases left unmatched: 5. The CDR3 loop spans 15 amino acids. The CDR3 DNA sequence: TGTGCCAGCAGTCCGCGACAGGGGGGCTCCTACGAGCAGTACTTC. Translation: CASSPRQGGSYEQYF.

This sequence joins TRBV12-3 or TRBV12-4 and TRBJ2-3, with 7 positions matching TRBD2. J was trimmed by 0 bases and V by 2 bases; bases with no gene match: 8. This CDR3 comprises 17 residues. In DNA form, the CDR3 reads TGTGCCAGCAGTTTATATATAGCGGGTGTTAGCACAGATACGCAGTATTTT. This sequence encodes CASSLYIAGVSTDTQYF.

This clonotype was seen a handful of times. This chain uses TRBV18 with TRBJ2-1; 7 positions match TRBD2. The CDR3 consists of 17 residues. V trimming: 2 bases; J trimming: 6 bases; junction bases outside the gene matches: 13. Looked up from germline, CDR1 is KGHSH and CDR2 is LQKENI. The CDR3 sequence: CASSPTLAGRGANEQFF. The CDR3 bases are TGTGCCAGCTCACCAACTTTAGCGGGTAGAGGGGCCAATGAGCAGTTCTTC.

V gene TRBV12-3 or TRBV12-4 combines with J gene TRBJ1-1, with D uncertain. Trimming took off 3 bases at V and 0 bases at J, with 5 bases between the two ends. The CDR3 totals 13 residues. DNA of the CDR3: TGTGCCAGCAGTTTTTTCCTGAACACTGAAGCTTTCTTT. Protein sequence: CASSFFLNTEAFF.

V is TRBV29-1 and J is TRBJ2-5, with D maybe TRBD2 (6 bases). Germline-derived CDR1 and CDR2 are SQVTM and ANQGSEA. This CDR3 spans 14 amino acids. The CDR3 protein is CSADWAGLQETQYF. The CDR3 DNA reads as TGCAGTGCTGACTGGGCGGGACTCCAAGAGACCCAGTACTTC.

This chain connects TRBV3-1 to TRBJ2-5; 8 positions agree with TRBD1. There are 15 residues in the CDR3. Germline V gene data show CDR1 as LGHDT and CDR2 as YNNKEL (reference sequence). V trimming: 2 bases; J trimming: 6 bases; junction bases outside the gene matches: 8. The DNA for the CDR3 is TGTGCCAGCAGCCAATACGGGGGACAGGAGAAGACCCAGTACTTC. This gives the protein CASSQYGGQEKTQYF.

This clonotype was seen more than once but under ten times. The chain couples TRBV13 to TRBJ2-2, with 12 bases lining up with TRBD2. In germline, CDR1 is PRHDT, CDR2 FYEKMQ (reference sequence). V lost 5 bases, J lost 4 bases, and 5 bases stayed unmatched. The CDR3 runs to 16 residues. CDR3 residues: CASSLRLAGVTGELFF. CDR3 sequence (DNA): TGTGCCAGCAGCCTAAGACTAGCGGGAGTCACCGGGGAGCTGTTTTTT.

This clonotype was observed a few times. The rearrangement joins TRBV11-2 to TRBJ2-5, with D perhaps matching TRBD1 (6 bases). The CDR3 totals 15 residues. Trimming pared 5 bases from V and 0 bases from J, leaving 13 bases between. Germline V gives CDR1 SGHAT, CDR2 FQNNGV. CDR3 nucleotide sequence: TGTGCCAGCAGCACTCCGAGGGGGTACCAAGAGACCCAGTACTTC. This gives the protein CASSTPRGYQETQYF.

The table lists this clonotype with many counts. The J gene is TRBJ2-2, the V gene TRBV28; a possible D gene is TRBD2 (5 bases). V lost 11 bases, J lost 0 bases, and 10 bases lay in between. Germline assignment: CDR1 MDHEN and CDR2 SYDVKM. This CDR3 has 13 residues. The CDR3 DNA reads TGTGCCGGAGGAAAGGCGAACACCGGGGAGCTGTTTTTT. This sequence encodes CAGGKANTGELFF.

This clonotype was observed at least ten times. The chain employs TRBV6-1 and TRBJ2-5; D possibly corresponds to TRBD1 (6 bases). Per germline, CDR1 MNHNS and CDR2 SASEGT. Between the trimmed V and J ends, which lost 8 bases and 10 bases, there was a span of 20 bases. The CDR3 is 13 residues long. Written as DNA, the CDR3 is TGTGCCAGCCGCGACCCAGGGACAAGAAGCCAGTACTTC. Residues: CASRDPGTRSQYF.

The chain is built from TRBV29-1 and TRBJ2-2, with D hard to call. CDR1 and CDR2 (germline): SQVTM, ANQGSEA. Trimming removed 2 bases from V and 4 bases from J, with 11 bases in between. The CDR3 covers 14 residues. Written as DNA, the CDR3 is TGCAGCGTTGAACCGTGGTGGGGCACCGGGGAGCTGTTTTTT. Amino acid sequence: CSVEPWWGTGELFF.

This clonotype showed up many times. The chain carries TRBV28 and TRBJ1-2; a weak D match, TRBD1 (5 bases). The CDR3 extends over 14 amino acids. The V gene lost 2 bases and the J gene lost 3 bases, with 10 bases spanning the gap. Germline V lookup: CDR1 MDHEN, CDR2 SYDVKM. The DNA for the CDR3 is TGTGCCAGCAGTTTACATCGGGGGGACTATGGCTACACCTTC. Translation: CASSLHRGDYGYTF.

The chain couples TRBV14 to TRBJ1-1, with D unresolved. The CDR3 length is 14 residues. V gave up 5 bases and J gave up 1 base, with 11 bases separating them. CDR1 SGHDN and CDR2 FVKESK come from the germline V gene. The CDR3, as DNA: TGTGCCAGCAGCTTGACCCCCGAGAACACTGAAGCTTTCTTT. Protein product: CASSLTPENTEAFF.

This clonotype showed up just a few times. The V gene is TRBV6-1, the J gene TRBJ2-3; D unresolved. V was pared by 6 bases and J by 5 bases, with 6 bases between. From germline, CDR1 is MNHNS and CDR2 SASEGT. CDR3 size: 11 residues. The CDR3 coding sequence is TGTGCCAGCAGCCACAAAGATACGCAGTATTTT. It codes for CASSHKDTQYF.

The CDR3: CASGGDGYGYTF. CDR3 coding DNA: TGTGCCAGCGGTGGCGATGGGTATGGCTACACCTTC. The chain couples TRBV12-3 or TRBV12-4 to TRBJ1-2; D unclear. Trimming shortened V by 8 bases and J by 5 bases, and 12 bases separated the two germline ends. CDR3 size: 12 residues.

This clonotype came up many times. In DNA, the CDR3 is TGTGCCAGCAGGAAACTAGCGGGAGGGTCCGAGCAGTACTTC. It encodes CASRKLAGGSEQYF. This sequence joins TRBV2 and TRBJ2-7, with 13 bases fitting TRBD2. The CDR3 has 14 residues. Looked up from germline, CDR1 is SNHLY and CDR2 is FYNNEI. Trimming removed 6 bases from V and 6 bases from J; junction bases left unmatched: 5.

This clonotype was seen a few times. The chain has TRBV6-1 and TRBJ1-2; no firm D call. CDR1 and CDR2 (germline): MNHNS, SASEGT. Trimming removed 4 bases at V and 7 bases at J, with 13 bases between. The CDR3 sequence is 13 residues long. In DNA form, the CDR3 reads TGTGCCAGCAGTGCTACCACCCGGGGTGGCTACACCTTC. This gives the protein CASSATTRGGYTF.

V is TRBV7-9 and J is TRBJ2-7; tentative D call: TRBD1 (5 bases). This CDR3 region has 15 residues. Germline values: CDR1 SEHNR, CDR2 FQNEAQ (reference sequence). V lost 8 bases to trimming and J lost 2 bases, with 19 bases between them. The CDR3 nucleotides are TGTGCCAGCCGAAAGCCCCAGGGCGGACCCTACGAGCAGTACTTC. Protein: CASRKPQGGPYEQYF. Using reference TRBV7-9 and TRBJ2-7 for the parts outside the CDR3, the full variable domain is DTGVSQNPRHKITKRGQNVTFRCDPISEHNRLYWYRQTLGQGPEFLTYFQNEAQLEKSRLLSDRFSAERPKGSFSTLEIQRTEQGDSAMYLCASRKPQGGPYEQYFGPGTRLTVT.

A word on this clonotype: One end of the junction fails to match germline, which may point to a read error. The chain couples TRBV6-2 or TRBV6-3 to TRBJ2-1; 7 bases agree with TRBD2. The CDR3 length is 19 residues. Germline V gene data show CDR1 as MNHEY and CDR2 as SVGEGT. CDR3: CASTLRGWSGITSDNEQFF. The CDR3 DNA follows: TGTGCCAGCACCCTACGGGGGTGGAGCGGGATCACCTCCGACAATGAGCAGTTCTTC.

V is TRBV7-2 and J is TRBJ2-2; the D is unclear. The germline V gene has CDR1 SGHTA and CDR2 FQGNSA. The CDR3 is made up of 14 amino acids. Trimming stripped 4 bases from V and 0 bases from J, with 6 bases between. In DNA form, the CDR3 reads TGTGCCAGCAGCTGGGCCCCGAACACCGGGGAGCTGTTTTTT. Translation gives CASSWAPNTGELFF.

The gene calls are TRBV24-1 and TRBJ2-1; no definite D call. This CDR3 contains 14 residues. The ends were cut back, 5 bases at V and 8 bases at J, with 15 bases in the middle. Germline V gene lookup returns CDR1 KGHDR and CDR2 SFDVKD. DNA for the CDR3: TGTGCCACCAGTGTTTCCGTCGGCGAAGATGAGCAGTTCTTC. It yields the protein CATSVSVGEDEQFF.

The chain has TRBV20-1 and TRBJ2-7, with D possibly being TRBD1 (6 bases). CDR1 is DFQATT, CDR2 SNEGSKA, per germline (reference sequence). The CDR3 runs 16 residues. The ends were cut back, 0 bases at V and 2 bases at J, with 17 bases in the middle. The DNA for the CDR3 is TGCAGTGCTAGAGATGAGAGTTGGGACACCACCTACGAGCAGTACTTC. It is translated as CSARDESWDTTYEQYF.

CDR3: CASSLGDRGYDSPLHF. CDR3 sequence (DNA): TGTGCCAGCAGCTTAGGGGACAGGGGCTACGATTCACCCCTCCACTTT. The J gene is TRBJ1-6, the V gene TRBV11-2; the match to TRBD1 covers 10 bases. Germline trimming cut 1 base from V and 8 bases from J; bases unmatched to any gene: 5. The CDR3 sequence is 16 residues long. Germline CDR1 is SGHAT and CDR2 is FQNNGV. Full variable domain (outside the CDR3, taken from reference TRBV11-2 and TRBJ1-6): EAGVAQSPRYKIIEKRQSVAFWCNPISGHATLYWYQQILGQGPKLLIQFQNNGVVDDSQLPKDRFSAERLKGVDSTLKIQPAKLEDSAVYLCASSLGDRGYDSPLHFGNGTRLTVT.

The chain recombines TRBV20-1 with TRBJ2-3; TRBD2 matches at 10 bases. The CDR3 covers 17 residues. The ends lost 3 bases at V and 4 bases at J; junction bases unmatched: 13. Germline V gene lookup returns CDR1 DFQATT and CDR2 SNEGSKA (reference sequence). CDR3 loop: CSARVPGASGSPDTQYF. The CDR3, as DNA: TGCAGTGCTAGGGTTCCGGGGGCTAGCGGGAGCCCAGATACGCAGTATTTT.

This clonotype was picked up a small number of times. The gene calls are TRBV5-6 and TRBJ1-2; TRBD1 matches at 10 bases. CDR1 and CDR2 from the germline V gene are SGHDT and YYEEEE. J was trimmed by 11 bases and V by 4 bases; bases with no gene match: 8. This CDR3 is 13 amino acids long. The CDR3 DNA follows: TGTGCCAGCAGCATGGACAGGGGGATAAGATACACCTTC. It is translated as CASSMDRGIRYTF.

This chain uses TRBV9 with TRBJ2-7; D possibly matches TRBD1 or TRBD2 (5 bases each). CDR3 size: 13 residues. Trimming took 3 bases from V and 6 from J, leaving 13 bases between them. Germline values: CDR1 SGDLS, CDR2 YYNGEE. The CDR3 sequence is CASSAGTSFEQYF. The CDR3 DNA is TGTGCCAGCAGCGCCGGGACGTCTTTCGAGCAGTACTTC.

The chain uses TRBV28 and TRBJ2-4, with a tentative D call TRBD1 (7 bases). The CDR3 runs to 15 residues. Per germline, CDR1 MDHEN and CDR2 SYDVKM. Trimming took off 11 bases at V and 1 base at J, with 18 bases between the two ends. The CDR3 DNA reads as TGTGCCGCCTCAGGGGGGAGTTTGGCCAAAAACATTCAGTACTTC. Translated: CAASGGSLAKNIQYF.

V and J are TRBV20-1 and TRBJ2-3; TRBD2 matches at 7 bases. In germline, CDR1 is DFQATT, CDR2 SNEGSKA (reference sequence). V gave up 0 bases and J gave up 6 bases; unmatched junction bases: 15. This CDR3 comprises 17 residues. Here the CDR3 DNA reads TGCAGTGCTAGAGAGGTTAAGAGGCTAGCGGCCTGGGATACGCAGTATTTT. Its protein is CSAREVKRLAAWDTQYF.

To note about this clonotype: A read error may account for a junction end that differs from germline. This rearrangement joins TRBV3-1 to TRBJ1-4, with 9 bases aligning to TRBD1. Germline CDR1 reads LGHDT; CDR2 reads YNNKEL (reference sequence). The length of the CDR3 is 15 residues. CDR3 sequence reads: CASSQGQGGVEKLFF. CDR3 nucleotide sequence: TGTGCTAGCAGCCAGGGACAGGGTGGGGTTGAAAAACTGTTTTTT.

The chain couples TRBV30 to TRBJ1-3, with D unclear. CDR1 and CDR2 from the germline V gene are GTSNPN and SVGIG (reference sequence). This CDR3 is 12 amino acids long. V was trimmed by 3 bases and J by 0 bases, leaving 3 bases between them. CDR3 coding DNA: TGTGCCTGGAGAGCCTCTGGAAACACCATATATTTT. Its protein is CAWRASGNTIYF.

In regard to this clonotype: One junction end does not reproduce the germline sequence, and a read error may be involved. The chain has TRBV28 and TRBJ2-2; D is uncertain. This CDR3 is 14 amino acids long. Germline lookup yields CDR1 MDHEN and CDR2 SYDVKM. The CDR3 DNA is TGTGCTAGCAGTTTTAACAGCCCCACCGGGGAGCTGTTTTTT. It yields the protein CASSFNSPTGELFF.